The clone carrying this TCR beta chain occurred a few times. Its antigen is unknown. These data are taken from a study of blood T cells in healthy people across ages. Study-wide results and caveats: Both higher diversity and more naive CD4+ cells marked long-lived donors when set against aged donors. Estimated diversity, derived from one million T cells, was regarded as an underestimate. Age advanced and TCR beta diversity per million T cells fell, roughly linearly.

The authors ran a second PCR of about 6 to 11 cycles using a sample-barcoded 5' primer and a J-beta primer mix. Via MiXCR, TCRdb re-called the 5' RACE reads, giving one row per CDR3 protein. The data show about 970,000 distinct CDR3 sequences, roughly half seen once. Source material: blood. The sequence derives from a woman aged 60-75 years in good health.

The chain's CDR3 is CASSLRLGEAREQYF. The CDR3 DNA reads TGTGCCAGCAGCCTAAGACTGGGGGAAGCTCGCGAGCAGTACTTC. V usage is TRBV7-9 and J usage is TRBJ2-7; D might be TRBD1 or TRBD2, each matching 5 bases. The CDR3 runs to 15 residues. Germline CDR1 is SEHNR and CDR2 is FQNEAQ (reference sequence). Trimming removed 5 bases at V and 6 bases at J, with 20 bases between.